The rows below give T cell receptor beta chains drawn from one sample of a study of T cell repertoires in cytomegalovirus infection. TCRdb analysed the reads with MiXCR anew, one entry per CDR3 protein. In the table there are about 360,000 distinct CDR3 sequences, approximately 18% of which are singletons. The source material was PBMCs. The receptors come from a human donor in good health (CMV status not recorded). Some clones in this sample may be carry-over from other donors' samples. Each CDR3 is given with its conserved first and last residue. The order of the fields is D gene, V gene, J gene, clone size, CDR3 DNA, CDR3 protein. A D gene is named only where the DNA matches it firmly. Rows give clone size only sometimes, using once, few, many, or a class for an expanded clone.

>.|TRBV4-2|TRBJ2-3|few
TGTGCCAGCAGCCAAGGGGGGGGCTCCCGCGATACGCAGTATTTT
CASSQGGGSRDTQYF
>TRBD2|TRBV4-1|TRBJ2-7|.
TGCGCCAGCAGCCCCCGGTGGGCGGGGGAATACGAGCAGTACTTC
CASSPRWAGEYEQYF
>.|TRBV4-3|TRBJ1-6|few
TGCGCCAGCAGCCAAGAAAGAAGCTCCTATAATTCACCCCTCCACTTT
CASSQERSSYNSPLHF
>TRBD2|TRBV20-1|TRBJ2-7|many
TGCAGTGCCGGGACTAGCGGGGGGGAGTTTGGCGAGCAGTACTTC
CSAGTSGGEFGEQYF
>.|TRBV20-1|TRBJ2-5|.
TGCAGTGCTAGGAAGGCCCCACTTTCCCGGGAGACCCAGTACTTC
CSARKAPLSRETQYF
>.|TRBV28|TRBJ1-5|few
TGTGCCAGCAGTATAAAAGAACAGGGATATAGCAATCAGCCCCAGCATTTT
CASSIKEQGYSNQPQHF
>.|TRBV15|TRBJ2-1|few
TGTGCCACCAGCAGAGATATGGGGGAGTGGAATGAGCAGTTCTTC
CATSRDMGEWNEQFF
>.|TRBV11-3|TRBJ1-3|few
TGTGCCAGCAGCTTCGGGACAACCTCTGGAAACACCATATATTTT
CASSFGTTSGNTIYF
>TRBD2|TRBV19|TRBJ2-2|.
TGTGCCAGTAGTATCAGACTAGCGGGAGGGCCCTCGAACCTCGGCGAGAACACCGGGGAGCTGTTTTTT
CASSIRLAGGPSNLGENTGELFF
>TRBD2|TRBV29-1|TRBJ2-3|few
TGCAGCGTTGAGGGACTAGCGGGGAGCACAGATACGCAGTATTTT
CSVEGLAGSTDTQYF
>TRBD1|TRBV6-1|TRBJ1-5|many
TGTGCCAGCAGTAACCGGGACAGGGTTTCTCAGCCCCAGCATTTT
CASSNRDRVSQPQHF
>TRBD2|TRBV5-4|TRBJ2-7|.
TGTGCCAGCAGCTATTCCGGGACTAGCGGCTACGAGCAGTACTTC
CASSYSGTSGYEQYF
>.|TRBV11-3|TRBJ2-1|few
TGTGCCAGCAGCTTAGGACCGGGGCCCCATGAGCAGTTCTTC
CASSLGPGPHEQFF
>.|TRBV12-3/TRBV12-4|TRBJ2-7|few
TGTGCCAGCAGCCCGGCTGCCAGGGGAGGCGGGCAGTACTTC
CASSPAARGGGQYF
>TRBD1|TRBV14|TRBJ2-5|few
TGTGCCAGCAGCCCGTACCGGGACAGGGGCCTGAAAGAGACCCAGTACTTC
CASSPYRDRGLKETQYF
>TRBD2|TRBV20-1|TRBJ2-5|few
TGCAGTACCTCAACCGGGACTAGCGTCGGGACCCAGTACTTC
CSTSTGTSVGTQYF
>.|TRBV28|TRBJ1-4|many
TGTGCCAGCGGTCAGGCCTCGAATGAAAAACTGTTTTTT
CASGQASNEKLFF
>.|TRBV6-2/TRBV6-3|TRBJ1-5|few
TGTGCCAGCACCCGGCGGCAGAGCAATCAGCCCCAGCATTTT
CASTRRQSNQPQHF
>.|TRBV28|TRBJ1-5|few
TGTGCCAGCCGTACTTCAGGGAGGTACAATCAGCCCCAGCATTTT
CASRTSGRYNQPQHF
>TRBD2|TRBV7-8|TRBJ2-1|many
TGTGCCAGCAGCCCGAGGACTAGTATAAATGAGCAGTTCTTC
CASSPRTSINEQFF
>TRBD1|TRBV20-1|TRBJ1-6|.
TGCAGTGCTAGAGAAATGGGACAGGTGATTTCACCCCTCCACTTT
CSAREMGQVISPLHF
>.|TRBV20-1|TRBJ2-7|many
TGCAGTGCTAGTGGTTTAGTTTCCTACGAGCAGTACTTC
CSASGLVSYEQYF
>.|TRBV7-9|TRBJ2-6|many
TGTGCCAGCAGCGGACTCGCCTCTGGGGCCAACGTCCTGACTTTC
CASSGLASGANVLTF
>.|TRBV10-2|TRBJ2-1|few
TGCGCCAGCAGTGCGCAGGGGGGGTTCTACAATGAGCAGTTCTTC
CASSAQGGFYNEQFF
>.|TRBV29-1|TRBJ2-5|few
TGCAGCGTGTCGGACGCGGAGGAGACCCAGTACTTC
CSVSDAEETQYF
>.|TRBV12-3/TRBV12-4|TRBJ1-4|.
TGTGCCAGCAGGAACTCTCAGAATGAAAAACTGTTTTTT
CASRNSQNEKLFF
>.|TRBV5-1|TRBJ2-1|few
TGTGCCAGCAGTCTAGCGTCTCCCTCCTACAATGAGCAGTTCTTC
CASSLASPSYNEQFF
>.|TRBV11-3|TRBJ1-1|.
TGTGCCAGCAGTGTGATCAGGGAAGGGTCGGCCACTGAAGCTTTCTTT
CASSVIREGSATEAFF
>.|TRBV7-8|TRBJ1-4|many
TGTGCCAGCAGCCCAAGAAGGACGAGTGAAAAACTGTTTTTT
CASSPRRTSEKLFF
>TRBD1|TRBV5-4|TRBJ1-6|few
TGTGCCAGCAGTCGGGACAGGGGAGATTCACCCCTCCACTTT
CASSRDRGDSPLHF
>TRBD1|TRBV7-2|TRBJ1-1|many
TGTGCCAGCAGTGACGGACAGGGTTGGGAAACTGAAGCTTTCTTT
CASSDGQGWETEAFF
>TRBD2|TRBV2|TRBJ2-3|.
TGTGCCAGCAGTCGGAAAGCTAGCGGGTTCACAGATACGCAGTATTTT
CASSRKASGFTDTQYF
>TRBD1|TRBV7-6|TRBJ2-7|few
TGTGCCAGCAGCGTACAGGGGGCCCGCGAGCAGTACTTC
CASSVQGAREQYF
>TRBD2|TRBV7-6|TRBJ2-5|few
TGTGCCAGCAAGTTGGAGGTGGGAGGGCGAGAGACCCAGTACTTC
CASKLEVGGRETQYF
>.|TRBV5-1|TRBJ1-1|few
TGCGCCAGCAGCGGGACGGTAGGAAACGGTAACACTGAAGCTTTCTTT
CASSGTVGNGNTEAFF
>.|TRBV12-3/TRBV12-4|TRBJ2-3|few
TGTGCCAGCAGTGATTCATACACAGATACGCAGTATTTT
CASSDSYTDTQYF
>TRBD1|TRBV12-3/TRBV12-4|TRBJ1-1|few
TGTGCCAGCAGTAAGGACAGGGAAGCGGCTTTCTTT
CASSKDREAAFF
>.|TRBV7-8|TRBJ2-1|.
TGTGCCAGCAGCGACGCGGCCAACTCCTACAATGAGCAGTTCTTC
CASSDAANSYNEQFF
>.|TRBV29-1|TRBJ2-5|.
TGCAGCGTTACAGACGGTGTCGGGGAGACCCAGTACTTC
CSVTDGVGETQYF
>TRBD1|TRBV7-9|TRBJ2-7|many
TGTGCCAGCAGCCCCCGGACAGGGGAGGCCTACGAGCAGTACTTC
CASSPRTGEAYEQYF
>.|TRBV12-3/TRBV12-4|TRBJ1-3|many
TGTGCCAGCAGCCCGGGGGTGAGAGGAAACACCATATATTTT
CASSPGVRGNTIYF
>.|TRBV7-2|TRBJ1-1|many
TGTGCCAGCACTCGGTCCCTGGTGGGTTCAGGGTGGGATGAAGCTTTCTTT
CASTRSLVGSGWDEAFF
>TRBD2|TRBV5-6|TRBJ2-1|few
TGTGCCAGCAGCTTGGAGGCCTCACCGGGACTATTC
CASSLEASPGLF
>.|TRBV7-8|TRBJ1-4|.
TGTGCCAGCAGCTTAGCAGACACGGCCACGCGGGAAAAACTGTTTTTT
CASSLADTATREKLFF
>TRBD2|TRBV7-9|TRBJ2-1|many
TGTGCCAGCAGCTCGGGAAGGGTCCGAGGCGGGAGTTCGCGCAATGAGCAGTTCTTC
CASSSGRVRGGSSRNEQFF
>.|TRBV7-2|TRBJ2-4|many
TGTGCCAGCAGCTCCCCCCTAGCCAAAAACATTCAGTACTTC
CASSSPLAKNIQYF
>.|TRBV7-9|TRBJ1-2|.
TGTGCCAGCAGCTTTAGTGGACAGAAAGGACACTATGGCTACACCTTC
CASSFSGQKGHYGYTF
>TRBD1|TRBV7-2|TRBJ1-4|.
TGTGCCAGCAGCCCCAGGGGGCTCTCTAATGAAAAACTGTTTTTT
CASSPRGLSNEKLFF
>TRBD2|TRBV7-8|TRBJ2-7|many
TGTGCCAGCAGCGAGGGACTAGCGGGTGGATGGTACGAGCAGTACTTC
CASSEGLAGGWYEQYF